This section outlines one T cell receptor (beta chain) sequence together with its context. The method was immunoSEQ multiplex PCR; TCRdb's version includes in-frame clones alone and lacks a portion of them. Among 100,000 to 150,000 clones, more than 75% were seen once, and the ten largest hold more than 1.5%. The entry originates in a study of blood T cell repertoires in COVID-19. Study context: The study drew acute and convalescent COVID-19 samples from the United States, Italy and Spain.

The CDR3 sequence is 15 residues long. Trimming stripped 3 bases from V and 2 bases from J, with 12 bases between. CDR1 and CDR2 from the germline V gene are SGDLS and YYNGEE. The sequence derives from a human donor in a cohort sampled during active COVID-19. Sequencing was carried out using peripheral blood. This chain joins TRBV9 and TRBJ2-1; tentatively, D is TRBD1 (5 bases). The CDR3 region is CASSGDSAAYNEQFF. Here the CDR3 DNA reads TGTGCCAGCAGCGGAGACAGTGCGGCCTACAATGAGCAGTTCTTC.